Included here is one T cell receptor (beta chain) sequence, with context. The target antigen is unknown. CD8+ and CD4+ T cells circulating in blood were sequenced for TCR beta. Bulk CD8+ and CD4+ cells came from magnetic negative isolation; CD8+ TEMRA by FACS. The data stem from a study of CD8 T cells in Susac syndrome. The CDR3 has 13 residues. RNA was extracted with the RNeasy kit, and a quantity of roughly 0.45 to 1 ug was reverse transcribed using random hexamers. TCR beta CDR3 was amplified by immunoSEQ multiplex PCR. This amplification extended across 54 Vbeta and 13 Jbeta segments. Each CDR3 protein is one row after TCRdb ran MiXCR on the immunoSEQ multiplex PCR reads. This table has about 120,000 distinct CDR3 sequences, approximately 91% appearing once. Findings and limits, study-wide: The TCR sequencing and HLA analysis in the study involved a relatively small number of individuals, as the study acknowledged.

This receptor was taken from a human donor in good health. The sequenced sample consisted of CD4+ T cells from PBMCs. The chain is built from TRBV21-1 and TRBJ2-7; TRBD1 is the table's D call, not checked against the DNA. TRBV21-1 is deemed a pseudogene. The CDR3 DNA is TGTGCCAGCAACACGGGAAGTATTTCAGAGCAGTACTTC. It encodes CASNTGSISEQYF.